The T cell receptor (beta chain) under discussion was sequenced for a study of regulatory T cells in long-lasting Graves disease. On the study more broadly: Freshly diagnosed Graves' patients had used antithyroid drugs for under 3 months.

The CDR3 is 16 amino acids. Per the germline V gene, CDR1 is SGHTA and CDR2 is FQGNSA. Trimming removed 5 bases at V and 4 bases at J, with 18 bases between. The time point is: newly diagnosed GD, antithyroid drugs for less than 3 months. Isolated PBMC RNA provided the starting material for the TCR library. This clonotype was seen many times. Its antigen is unidentified. Construction of TCR beta libraries relied on iRepertoire HTBI primers and on Arm-PCR targeting CDR3 regions. TCRdb re-analysed the multiplex PCR reads in MiXCR, keeping a single row per CDR3 protein. The data contain fewer than 350,000 distinct CDR3 sequences, over 15% of them singletons. The study's findings and limits: Persistent Graves' patients showed less TCR diversity than newly diagnosed ones. Persistent cases favored TRBV28, TRBJ1-2 and TRBJ2-5.

The specimen was peripheral blood mononuclear cells (PBMCs), collected at new diagnosis, from a patient treated with antithyroid drugs. The sequence derives from a female donor with Graves disease. The gene calls are TRBV7-2 and TRBJ1-5, with D perhaps TRBD1 (5 bases). The CDR3 here is CASSIGTALSNQPQHF. DNA of the CDR3: TGTGCCAGCAGCATCGGGACCGCGTTAAGTAATCAGCCCCAGCATTTT.